A selection of T cell receptor beta chains follows, all from one sample in a study of Tregs in tolerant kidney transplant recipients. Method: immunoSEQ multiplex PCR; TCRdb's copy keeps in-frame clones and lacks some. Among about 66,000 clones listed, 80% to 95% were seen once. The material sequenced was CD8+ T cells from blood, taken before the transplant. These TCRs come from a human donor who received a combined kidney and bone marrow transplant. The CDR3 runs from the conserved cysteine through the conserved F or W. Fields, in order: V gene, clone size, J gene, D gene, CDR3 DNA, CDR3 protein. The D gene is left open where the match is weak. Rows may omit the clone size; those that give it use once, few, many or a size class.

>TRBV7-2|.|TRBJ2-7|TRBD2
TGTGCCACCCAAGTGTCGACCGGGACTAGCTATTCCGAGCAGTACTTC
CATQVSTGTSYSEQYF
>TRBV10-3|.|TRBJ1-1|TRBD1
TGTGCCATCAGTGAGCCAGGGGGGAACACTGAAGCTTTCTTT
CAISEPGGNTEAFF
>TRBV13|.|TRBJ2-5|TRBD1
TGTGCCAGCAGCCACGGACAGGGGGCCGGTGGGACCCAGTACTTC
CASSHGQGAGGTQYF
>TRBV27|.|TRBJ1-2|.
TGTGCCAGCAGTTCACTTCGTTCCGACTATGGCTACACCTTC
CASSSLRSDYGYTF
>TRBV7-7|.|TRBJ2-1|.
TGTGCCAGCAGCTCGACTAGTTACAATGAGCAGTTCTTC
CASSSTSYNEQFF
>TRBV13|.|TRBJ2-3|.
TGTGCCAGCAGTCCAGGGAACACAGATACGCAGTATTTT
CASSPGNTDTQYF
>TRBV11-2|.|TRBJ2-5|.
TGTGCCAGCAGGCACTTCCAAGAGACCCAGTACTTC
CASRHFQETQYF
>TRBV19|.|TRBJ1-5|TRBD1
TGTGCCAGTAGACCCGGGACAGGAGAGTTTTATAGCAATCAGCCCCAGCATTTT
CASRPGTGEFYSNQPQHF
>TRBV5-6|.|TRBJ2-7|.
TGTGCCAGCAGCTCGTACTCCTACGAGCAGTACTTC
CASSSYSYEQYF
>TRBV13|few|TRBJ2-7|TRBD2
TGTGCCAGCAGCCCCGGGAGGGGGAGCCACGAGCAGTACTTC
CASSPGRGSHEQYF
>TRBV5-1|once|TRBJ2-7|.
TGCGCCAGCAGCTTGCACAGGGCTAACTACGAGCAGTACTTC
CASSLHRANYEQYF
>TRBV4-3|.|TRBJ1-1|.
TGCGCCAGCAGCCAAGGCGGGAGTGAAGCTTTCTTT
CASSQGGSEAFF
>TRBV5-5|.|TRBJ2-5|.
TGTGCCAGCAGTCCACGGGAACCCCAAGAGACCCAGTACTTC
CASSPREPQETQYF
>TRBV7-3|.|TRBJ2-3|.
TGTGCCAGCAGCTTACAGGGTTTAACAGATACGCAGTATTTT
CASSLQGLTDTQYF
>TRBV2|.|TRBJ2-4|TRBD1
TGTGCCAGCAGTGGAAATTCCGGGACAGGGGACAACATTCAGTACTTC
CASSGNSGTGDNIQYF
>TRBV9|.|TRBJ2-3|.
TGTGCCAGCAGCGCCGAAACAGGTCGGAGCACAGATACGCAGTATTTT
CASSAETGRSTDTQYF
>TRBV6-1|once|TRBJ1-2|TRBD1
TGTGCCAGCAGTGTATACAGGGGGGGCCACTATGGCTACACCTTC
CASSVYRGGHYGYTF
>TRBV30|once|TRBJ1-2|.
TGTGCCTGGAGGAACTTCAATGGCTACACCTTC
CAWRNFNGYTF
>TRBV7-8|once|TRBJ2-7|.
TGTGCCAGCAGTGGTGGGGGGTTTGGTGACGAGCAGTACTTC
CASSGGGFGDEQYF
>TRBV18|.|TRBJ1-2|.
TGTGCCAGCTCACCTTCTCAGGGGTTATACTATGGCTACACCTTC
CASSPSQGLYYGYTF
>TRBV19|.|TRBJ2-5|TRBD2
TGTGCCAGTAGTACCATCTTAGCGGGAGGCCGTCAAGAGACCCAGTACTTC
CASSTILAGGRQETQYF
>TRBV7-9|.|TRBJ2-7|.
TGTGCCAGTAGGGGCAGATTCGAGCAGTACTTC
CASRGRFEQYF
>TRBV19|.|TRBJ2-7|.
TGTGCCAGTAGTATAGCTGAGGAGCAGTACTTC
CASSIAEEQYF
>TRBV28|.|TRBJ1-6|TRBD1
TGTGCCAGCAGTTCTAACGACAGGGGTAATTCACCCCTCCACTTT
CASSSNDRGNSPLHF
>TRBV23-1|.|TRBJ2-7|.
TGCGCCAGCAGTCGCTTTGGGGACACTTACTCCTACGAGCAGTACTTC
CASSRFGDTYSYEQYF
>TRBV6-5|.|TRBJ2-7|.
TGTGCCAGCAGTTACTCCAGGGGACGGGGCTACGAGCAGTACTTC
CASSYSRGRGYEQYF
>TRBV30|.|TRBJ1-2|.
TGTGCCTGGAGTGGCGGAGGCTATGGCTACACCTTC
CAWSGGGYGYTF
>TRBV19|.|TRBJ1-2|.
TGTGCCAGTAGTATAGGGGCTTACCCGGGAGGTGGCTACACCTTC
CASSIGAYPGGGYTF
>TRBV4-1|.|TRBJ1-1|.
TGCGCCAGCAGCCAAGGTCGTTCTGTTGAAGCTTTCTTT
CASSQGRSVEAFF
>TRBV29-1|.|TRBJ2-1|TRBD1
TGCAGCGTGGGACAGGGGAATCACAATGAGCAGTTCTTC
CSVGQGNHNEQFF
>TRBV18|.|TRBJ1-2|TRBD1
TGTGCCAGCTCACCGGGACAGGGGGACTATGGCTACACCTTC
CASSPGQGDYGYTF
>TRBV9|.|TRBJ1-1|TRBD1
TGTGCCAGCAGCGGGACAGGGGGCGTTGACACTGAAGCTTTCTTT
CASSGTGGVDTEAFF
>TRBV4-1|.|TRBJ2-7|TRBD2
TGCGCCAGCAGCCTCTTAGCGGGTATGGCCTACGAGCAGTACTTC
CASSLLAGMAYEQYF
>TRBV27|.|TRBJ2-1|TRBD2
TGTGCCAGCAGTTTGCTACTAGCGGGCTCCTACAATGAGCAGTTCTTC
CASSLLLAGSYNEQFF
>TRBV4-1|.|TRBJ1-1|.
TGCGCCAGCAGCCAAGGGGCTAACACTGAAGCTTTCTTT
CASSQGANTEAFF
>TRBV4-2|.|TRBJ2-5|.
TGTGCCAGCAGCCAAGAAGGAGGGCCCCAAGAGACCCAGTACTTC
CASSQEGGPQETQYF
>TRBV5-5|once|TRBJ2-7|TRBD1
TGTGCCAGCAGCTGGGACAGGGCGTTTAGCGAGCAGTACTTC
CASSWDRAFSEQYF
>TRBV9|.|TRBJ2-5|TRBD1
TGTGCCAGCAGCGACCGGGACAGCCAAGAGACCCAGTACTTC
CASSDRDSQETQYF
>TRBV27|.|TRBJ1-6|TRBD1
TGTGCCAGCAGTTCCCCCCGCCCGGGACAGAGCTCCTATAATTCCCCCCTCCACTTT
CASSSPRPGQSSYNSPLHF
>TRBV9|.|TRBJ2-1|.
TGTGCCAGCAGCCCGGGGGTTGAGCAGTTCTTC
CASSPGVEQFF
>TRBV19|few|TRBJ2-2|.
TGTGCCAGTTCTAACACCGGGGAGCTGTTTTTT
CASSNTGELFF
>TRBV29-1|.|TRBJ1-1|.
TGCAGCGTTTCGTCGGGGGAAGCTTTCTTT
CSVSSGEAFF
>TRBV7-6|.|TRBJ2-3|.
TGTGCCAGCAGCTTATTTGCTAGCAGCACAGATACGCAGTATTTT
CASSLFASSTDTQYF
>TRBV4-2|few|TRBJ1-2|.
TGTGCCAGCAGCCCCTCACAGAGCTATGGCTACACCTTC
CASSPSQSYGYTF
>TRBV27|.|TRBJ1-1|.
TGTGCCAGCAGCCACTCCACAGGGAACGCGAACACTGAAGCTTTCTTT
CASSHSTGNANTEAFF
>TRBV7-3|.|TRBJ2-1|TRBD2
TGTGCCAGCAGCTTAACCCTCGGACTAGTCAATGAGCAGTTCTTC
CASSLTLGLVNEQFF
>TRBV21-1|.|TRBJ1-2|.
TGTGCCAGCAGACACCTCGATGGCTACACCTTC
CASRHLDGYTF
>TRBV6-5|once|TRBJ1-5|TRBD1
TGTGCCAGCAGCCAAGGACAGGGCGGCAATCAGCCCCAGCATTTT
CASSQGQGGNQPQHF
>TRBV5-6|once|TRBJ1-2|.
TGTGCCAGCAGCGTTGGGAGGGGATACGGCTACACCTTC
CASSVGRGYGYTF
>TRBV30|.|TRBJ1-6|TRBD1
TGTGCCACCTCCGGGACAGGGGGAAGCTCCTATAATTCCCCCCTCCACTTT
CATSGTGGSSYNSPLHF
>TRBV9|.|TRBJ2-6|.
TGTGCCAGCAGCGTAGACGAACTATCTGGGGCCAACGTCCTGACTTTC
CASSVDELSGANVLTF
>TRBV19|.|TRBJ2-1|.
TGTGCCAGTAGTATAGTCGGAGGGTACAATGAGCAGTTCTTC
CASSIVGGYNEQFF
>TRBV7-2|.|TRBJ2-5|.
TGTGCCAGCAGCCCACGCCCCAGGCTAGCAATTCAAGAGACCCAGTACTTC
CASSPRPRLAIQETQYF
>TRBV29-1|.|TRBJ1-2|.
TGCAGCGTTGAAGTAAACTCCCGAGACACCGCTAACTATGGCTACACCTTC
CSVEVNSRDTANYGYTF
>TRBV29-1|.|TRBJ2-3|.
TGCAGCGTTGGTGGGGGCAATGTGAACGCAGATACGCAGTATTTT
CSVGGGNVNADTQYF